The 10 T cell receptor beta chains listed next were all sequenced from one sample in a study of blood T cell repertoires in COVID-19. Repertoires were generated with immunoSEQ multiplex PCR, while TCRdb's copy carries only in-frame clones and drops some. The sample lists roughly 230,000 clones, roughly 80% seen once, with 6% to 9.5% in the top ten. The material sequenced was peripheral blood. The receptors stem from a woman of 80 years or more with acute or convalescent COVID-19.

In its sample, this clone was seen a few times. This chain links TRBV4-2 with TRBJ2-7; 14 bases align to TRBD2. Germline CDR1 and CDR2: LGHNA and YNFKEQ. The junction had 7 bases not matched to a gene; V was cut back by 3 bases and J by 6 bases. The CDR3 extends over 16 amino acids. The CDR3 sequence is CASSHPGTSGGGEQYF. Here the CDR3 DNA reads TGTGCCAGCAGCCACCCCGGGACTAGCGGGGGCGGCGAGCAGTACTTC.

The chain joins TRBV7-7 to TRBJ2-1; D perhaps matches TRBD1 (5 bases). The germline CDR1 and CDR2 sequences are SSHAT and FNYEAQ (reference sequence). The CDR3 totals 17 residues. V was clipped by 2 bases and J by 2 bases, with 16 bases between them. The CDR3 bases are TGTGCCAGCAGCTTATCTTCGGGTGACAGTCCCTACAATGAGCAGTTCTTC. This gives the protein CASSLSSGDSPYNEQFF. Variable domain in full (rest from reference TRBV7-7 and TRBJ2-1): GAGVSQSPRYKVTKRGQDVTLRCDPISSHATLYWYQQALGQGPEFLTYFNYEAQPDKSGLPSDRFSAERPEGSISTLTIQRTEQRDSAMYRCASSLSSGDSPYNEQFFGPGTRLTVL.

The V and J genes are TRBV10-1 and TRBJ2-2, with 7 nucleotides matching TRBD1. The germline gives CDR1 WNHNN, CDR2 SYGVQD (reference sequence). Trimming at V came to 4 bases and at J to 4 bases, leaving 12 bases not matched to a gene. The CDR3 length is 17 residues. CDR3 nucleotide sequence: TGCGCCAGCAGTGTCCATATACAGGGGAAGGGCACCGGGGAGCTGTTTTTT. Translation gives CASSVHIQGKGTGELFF.

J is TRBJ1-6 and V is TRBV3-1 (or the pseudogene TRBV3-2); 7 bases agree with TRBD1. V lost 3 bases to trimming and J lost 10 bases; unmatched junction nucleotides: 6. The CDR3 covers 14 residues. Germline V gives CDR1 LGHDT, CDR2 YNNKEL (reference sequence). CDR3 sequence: CASSHGTAESPLHF. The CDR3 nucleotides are TGTGCCAGCAGCCATGGGACAGCTGAATCACCCCTCCACTTT.

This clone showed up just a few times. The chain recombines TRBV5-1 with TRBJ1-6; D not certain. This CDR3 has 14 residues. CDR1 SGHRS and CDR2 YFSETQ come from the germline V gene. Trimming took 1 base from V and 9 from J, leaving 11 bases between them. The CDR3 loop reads CASSLNMISSPLHF. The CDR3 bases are TGCGCCAGCAGCTTGAACATGATAAGTTCACCCCTCCACTTT.

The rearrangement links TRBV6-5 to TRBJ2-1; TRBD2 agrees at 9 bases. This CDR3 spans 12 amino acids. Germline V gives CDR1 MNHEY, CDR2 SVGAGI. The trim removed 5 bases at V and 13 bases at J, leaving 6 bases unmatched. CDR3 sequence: CASSTGLASQFF. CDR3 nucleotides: TGTGCCAGCAGTACGGGACTAGCCAGTCAGTTCTTC.

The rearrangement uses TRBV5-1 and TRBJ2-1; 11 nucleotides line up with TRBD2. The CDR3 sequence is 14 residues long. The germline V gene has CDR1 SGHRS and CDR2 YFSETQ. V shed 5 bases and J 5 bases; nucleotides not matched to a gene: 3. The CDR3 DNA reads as TGCGCCAGCAGGACTAGCGGGACCAACAATGAGCAGTTCTTC. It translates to CASRTSGTNNEQFF.

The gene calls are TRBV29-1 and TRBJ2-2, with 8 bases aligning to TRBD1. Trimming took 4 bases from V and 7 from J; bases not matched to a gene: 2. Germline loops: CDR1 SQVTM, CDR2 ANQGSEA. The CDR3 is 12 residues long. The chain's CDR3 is CSVAGQVGELFF. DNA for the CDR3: TGCAGCGTTGCGGGACAGGTCGGGGAGCTGTTTTTT.

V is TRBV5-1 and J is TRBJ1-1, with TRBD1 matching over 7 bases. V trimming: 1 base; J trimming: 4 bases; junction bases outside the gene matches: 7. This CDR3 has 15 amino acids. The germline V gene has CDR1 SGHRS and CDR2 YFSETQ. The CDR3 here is CASSLNRGQVTEAFF. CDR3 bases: TGCGCCAGCAGCTTGAACAGGGGCCAGGTCACTGAAGCTTTCTTT.

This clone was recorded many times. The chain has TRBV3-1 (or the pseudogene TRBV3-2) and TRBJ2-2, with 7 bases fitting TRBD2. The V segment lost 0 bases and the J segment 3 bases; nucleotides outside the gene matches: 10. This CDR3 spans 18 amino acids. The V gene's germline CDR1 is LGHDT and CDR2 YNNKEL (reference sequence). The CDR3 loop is CASSQDLSGGSDTGELFF. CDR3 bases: TGTGCCAGCAGCCAAGATCTATCGGGGGGTAGTGACACCGGGGAGCTGTTTTTT.